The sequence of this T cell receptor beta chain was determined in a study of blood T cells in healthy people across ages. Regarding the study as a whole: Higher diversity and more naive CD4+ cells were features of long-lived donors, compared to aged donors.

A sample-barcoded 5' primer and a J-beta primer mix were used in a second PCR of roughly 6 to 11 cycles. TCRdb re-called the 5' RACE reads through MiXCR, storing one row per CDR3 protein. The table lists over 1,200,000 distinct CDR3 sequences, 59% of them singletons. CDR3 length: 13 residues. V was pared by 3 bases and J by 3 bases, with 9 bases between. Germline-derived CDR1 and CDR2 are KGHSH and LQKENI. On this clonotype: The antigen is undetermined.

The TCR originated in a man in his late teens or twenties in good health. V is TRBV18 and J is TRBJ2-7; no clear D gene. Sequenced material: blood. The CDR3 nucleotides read TGTGCCAGCTCACCCTTCTGGGGCTACGAGCAGTACTTC. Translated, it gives CASSPFWGYEQYF.